The following is a T cell receptor (beta chain) sequence with its context. Its antigen is unknown. Reverse transcription used around 500 ng RNA and constant-region primers for alpha and beta. Separate chain-specific third strand synthesis with multiplexing indices produced the alpha and beta libraries. After a brief PCR adding P5, P7 and a second index, roughly 24 amplification cycles followed. TCRdb re-called the 5' RACE reads through MiXCR, storing one row per CDR3 protein. Of fewer than 6,500 distinct CDR3 sequences in the sample, 8.8% were seen once. The data were obtained in a study of HIV-infected patients and healthy controls. Overall study context: In 14 of 16 patients, CD4 counts climbed slightly after three months but remained subnormal.

Points from the study as a whole: Healthy control repertoires had roughly threefold more distinct CDR3s than untreated HIV+ repertoires, and higher Shannon diversity. HIV-associated CDR3 frequencies dropped significantly during therapy; CMV-associated ones, mostly rising, changed nonsignificantly.

The germline V and J ends were trimmed by 3 bases and 0 bases, with 6 bases remaining between them. Germline V gene sequence: CDR1 KGHSH, CDR2 LQKENI. CDR3 length: 14 residues. Roughly three months, about 14 weeks, into antiretroviral therapy, follow-up blood was collected. No cell fractionation was done, so the repertoire covers all unsorted peripheral blood T cells. The TCR comes from an adult with HIV infection. The specimen was blood, collected during antiretroviral therapy. The J gene is TRBJ1-5, the V gene TRBV18; D unclear. The CDR3: CASSPGNSNQPQHF. CDR3 sequence (DNA): TGTGCCAGCTCACCCGGGAATAGCAATCAGCCCCAGCATTTT. The whole variable domain, filled in from reference TRBV18 and TRBJ1-5, reads NAGVMQNPRHLVRRRGQEARLRCSPMKGHSHVYWYRQLPEEGLKFMVYLQKENIIDESGMPKERFSAEFPKEGPSILRIQQVVRGDSAAYFCASSPGNSNQPQHFGDGTRLSIL.